This T cell receptor (beta chain) was recovered during a study of shared clonotypes between healthy human individuals. Study results and caveats: Some naive CD4 clonotypes, 4.5% to 5.5%, turned up in common across a handful of donors.

CDR3 size: 14 residues. CDR1 is MNHEY and CDR2 is SMNVEV in the germline V gene (reference sequence). Trimming cost V 7 bases and J 8 bases; bases outside gene matches: 9. TCRdb's table, derived via immunoSEQ multiplex PCR, lists solely in-frame clones and lacks some. The data contain hundreds of thousands of clones, approximately 74% of them seen just once; the ten biggest clones take up 1.7%. There were only Caucasian adults among the donors, and all lived in Nashville, Tennessee. The study separated CD4+ cells into CD45RA+ naive and CD45RA-negative memory subsets. Comment on this clone: The antigen remains unidentified.

The sequence was collected from a woman between 25 and 40 years old in good health. Input material: memory CD4+ T cells sorted from blood. Indicated subset: CD45RA-negative fraction. The genes are TRBV27 and TRBJ1-4; 8 positions agree with TRBD1. As DNA, the CDR3 is TGTGCCAGCACCCCGGACAGGGCAGGCGAAAAACTGTTTTTT. This codes for CASTPDRAGEKLFF.